This entry concerns a single T cell receptor (beta chain). The V segment lost 1 base and the J segment 4 bases; nucleotides outside the gene matches: 8. Germline lookup yields CDR1 MNHEY and CDR2 SMNVEV (reference sequence). The length of the CDR3 is 16 residues. This specimen belongs to a study of blood T cell repertoires in COVID-19. For the study at large: Acute-phase and convalescent COVID-19 samples originated in the United States, Italy and Spain. The cDNA or gDNA used as material had been derived from T cells, B-cell-depleted T cells, or PBMCs.

As handled by the study authors: Nucleated cell counts were estimated from reference gene primer amplification. Sequenced by immunoSEQ multiplex PCR; TCRdb stores in-frame clones only, minus some. The V and J calls and clone size are taken from that table; D and trimming were inferred from the DNA. The table records about 160,000 clones, 60% to 80% of them present only once. This chain links TRBV27 with TRBJ2-3; the match to TRBD2 covers 7 bases. The receptor was derived from a man in his sixties or seventies with acute or convalescent COVID-19. Source material: peripheral blood. CDR3 residues: CASSLLDGRIPDTQYF. The CDR3 DNA reads TGTGCCAGCAGTTTATTAGACGGGAGGATACCAGATACGCAGTATTTT.